The 20 T cell receptor beta chains below come from one sample, sequenced in a study of vaccination and CD4 T cells after COVID-19. Oncomine TCR Beta short-read sequencing was applied to DNA from cultured CD4+ T cells. TCRdb recomputed calls from the PCR reads with MiXCR, one row per CDR3 protein. The top ten clones hold 4.6% of a sample with around 16,000 distinct CDR3 sequences, about three quarters of them seen once. The treatment here: approximately 9-day PBMC culture with coronavirus spike peptide pools or control peptides (ViraFEST assay). These receptors lack a known antigen. Material: CD4+ T cells from blood, cultured in vitro. These receptors all stem from a human donor who had recovered from COVID-19.

The V and J genes are TRBV3-1 and TRBJ1-2; TRBD1 matches at 10 bases. This CDR3 region has 13 residues. Germline loops: CDR1 LGHDT, CDR2 YNNKEL (reference sequence). V lost 4 bases to trimming and J lost 6 bases; unmatched junction nucleotides: 2. CDR3 sequence (DNA): TGTGCCAGCAGCCTGGGACAGGGGAATGGCTACACCTTC. Its translation: CASSLGQGNGYTF. The full variable domain, completed using reference TRBV3-1 and TRBJ1-2, is DTAVSQTPKYLVTQMGNDKSIKCEQNLGHDTMYWYKQDSKKFLKIMFSYNNKELIINETVPNRFSPKSPDKAHLNLHINSLELGDSAVYFCASSLGQGNGYTFGSGTRLTVV.

This clonotype was picked up a small number of times. The chain carries TRBV10-2 and TRBJ1-2; 8 bases agree with TRBD1. V was clipped by 7 bases and J by 5 bases; unmatched bases: 6. The length of the CDR3 is 13 residues. CDR1 WSHSY and CDR2 SAAADI come from the germline V gene. The CDR3 DNA reads as TGCGCCAGCACCGGGACAGGAGAGTATGGCTACACCTTC. Its protein is CASTGTGEYGYTF.

This clonotype was recorded a few times. The rearrangement uses TRBV7-2 and TRBJ1-5; D uncertain. The germline V gene has CDR1 SGHTA and CDR2 FQGNSA. The CDR3 loop spans 12 amino acids. The V and J ends lost 3 bases and 5 bases respectively, with 5 bases between them. The CDR3 region has the DNA TGTGCCAGCAGCTTCGGGGATCAGCCCCAGCATTTT. Protein product: CASSFGDQPQHF.

The V and J genes are TRBV27 and TRBJ1-5; D call uncertain. CDR1 and CDR2 (germline): MNHEY, SMNVEV (reference sequence). The V end lost 5 bases, the J end lost 5 bases, and 10 bases lay between the germline ends. The CDR3 is 13 amino acids. The CDR3 sequence: CASSREIHQPQHF. The CDR3 nucleotides read TGTGCCAGCAGTAGAGAAATCCATCAGCCCCAGCATTTT.

The chain carries TRBV6-1 and TRBJ1-3, with 9 bases matching TRBD1. Germline V lookup: CDR1 MNHNS, CDR2 SASEGT. CDR3 size: 16 residues. With 7 bases clipped from V and 0 bases from J, the junction kept 7 bases outside the gene matches. The CDR3 reads CASTQGAFLSGNTIYF. DNA of the CDR3: TGTGCCAGCACACAGGGGGCCTTCCTCTCTGGAAACACCATATATTTT.

This clonotype counts as medium-sized. The gene calls are TRBV27 and TRBJ1-5; 8 bases are shared with TRBD1. Germline assignment: CDR1 MNHEY and CDR2 SMNVEV (reference sequence). The CDR3 is 14 amino acids. V shed 6 bases and J 1 base; nucleotides not matched to a gene: 2. This chain's CDR3 is CASSPGGSNQPQHF. In nucleotides, the CDR3 is TGTGCCAGCAGCCCAGGGGGCAGCAATCAGCCCCAGCATTTT.

The chain recombines TRBV6-1 with TRBJ1-5; the D gene is possibly TRBD1 (5 bases). The CDR3 has 16 residues. Trimming pared 5 bases from V and 7 bases from J, leaving 21 bases between. In germline, CDR1 is MNHNS, CDR2 SASEGT. The CDR3 here is CASSKLTGAQRQPQHF. CDR3 sequence (DNA): TGTGCCAGCAGTAAGCTAACCGGGGCCCAACGACAGCCCCAGCATTTT.

The chain recombines TRBV15 with TRBJ2-5; D is possibly TRBD1 or TRBD2 (6 bases each). Germline CDR1 LNHNV, CDR2 YYDKDF (reference sequence). Trimming pared 2 bases from V and 1 base from J, leaving 23 bases between. This CDR3 has 19 amino acids. CDR3 in amino acids: CATSRQGGPGLGAQETQYF. CDR3 bases: TGTGCCACCAGCAGACAAGGGGGGCCGGGATTAGGGGCCCAAGAGACCCAGTACTTC. The full variable domain, in which reference TRBV15 and TRBJ2-5 provide the parts outside the CDR3, is DAMVIQNPRYQVTQFGKPVTLSCSQTLNHNVMYWYQQKSSQAPKLLFHYYDKDFNNEADTPDNFQSRRPNTSFCFLDIRSPGLGDTAMYLCATSRQGGPGLGAQETQYFGPGTRLLVL.

The chain links TRBV6-1 to TRBJ1-2; TRBD1 is a possible D gene (5 bases). Trimming left V 3 bases short and J 2 bases short, with 13 bases between. This CDR3 spans 15 amino acids. Per the germline V gene, CDR1 is MNHNS and CDR2 is SASEGT. CDR3 residues: CASSEPVRGNYGYTF. The CDR3 coding sequence is TGTGCCAGCAGTGAGCCCGTACGGGGGAACTATGGCTACACCTTC.

This clonotype was detected only a few times. The CDR3 is CAISAAAGGADTQYF. The CDR3 DNA is TGTGCCATCAGCGCCGCAGCGGGAGGGGCAGATACGCAGTATTTT. The chain has TRBV10-3 and TRBJ2-3; 10 bases align to TRBD2. The germline gives CDR1 ENHRY, CDR2 SYGVKD. J lost 4 bases, V lost 6 bases, and 7 bases had no gene match. The CDR3 spans 15 residues.

This rearrangement joins TRBV7-2 to TRBJ2-1; possible D gene TRBD1, 5 bases. Trimming removed 1 base from V and 7 bases from J, with 11 bases in between. The CDR3 runs to 14 residues. Germline loops: CDR1 SGHTA, CDR2 FQGNSA. DNA of the CDR3: TGTGCCAGCAGCTTAGGGCCAGGGCTAAATGAGCAGTTCTTC. Amino acid sequence: CASSLGPGLNEQFF.

This clonotype was counted only a few times. V and J are TRBV7-2 and TRBJ2-7; no clear D gene. Germline CDR1 SGHTA, CDR2 FQGNSA. The CDR3 totals 11 residues. The V and J ends lost 1 base and 6 bases respectively, with 4 bases between them. The CDR3 loop is CASSLGTEQYF. CDR3 nucleotides: TGTGCCAGCAGCTTAGGGACCGAGCAGTACTTC.

CDR3 coding DNA: TGTGCCAGCAGTTTACAGGGGGCGAATCAGCCCCAGCATTTT. Translated: CASSLQGANQPQHF. This rearrangement joins TRBV27 to TRBJ1-5; 8 bases are a match to TRBD1. From germline, CDR1 is MNHEY and CDR2 SMNVEV (reference sequence). This CDR3 has 14 amino acids. V lost 2 bases to trimming and J lost 4 bases; unmatched junction nucleotides: 1.

This chain connects TRBV28 to TRBJ1-2; D uncertain. Germline lookup yields CDR1 MDHEN and CDR2 SYDVKM. V was shortened by 5 bases and J by 8 bases, with 12 bases between the two germline ends. CDR3 size: 12 residues. For the CDR3, the DNA is TGTGCCAGCAGTCTTCAAACGGGCGGCTACACCTTC. As protein: CASSLQTGGYTF.

J is TRBJ1-1 and V is TRBV15; no firm D call. Per germline, CDR1 LNHNV and CDR2 YYDKDF (reference sequence). Between the trimmed V and J ends, which lost 0 bases and 6 bases, there was a span of 20 bases. The CDR3 has 17 residues. The CDR3 sequence is CATSRDLTGSEGSEAFF. The DNA for the CDR3 is TGTGCCACCAGCAGAGATCTTACGGGGTCCGAAGGGTCTGAAGCTTTCTTT.

The J gene is TRBJ1-5, the V gene TRBV12-3 or TRBV12-4; D is ambiguous. V dropped 3 bases and J dropped 2 bases, with 11 bases sitting between them. This CDR3 region has 15 residues. In DNA, the CDR3 is TGTGCCAGCAGTTTGCGGGGTATCGGCAATCAGCCCCAGCATTTT. It codes for CASSLRGIGNQPQHF.

Written as DNA, the CDR3 is TGTGCCAGCAGCTTAGTAGGAGTCACTGAAGCTTTCTTT. This translates into CASSLVGVTEAFF. The chain has TRBV7-9 and TRBJ1-1; D remains unclear. Germline CDR1 is SEHNR and CDR2 is FQNEAQ (reference sequence). Trimming left V 1 base short and J 4 bases short, with 7 bases between. The CDR3 has 13 residues.

The chain joins TRBV7-2 to TRBJ2-1; 13 positions match TRBD2. The CDR3 sequence is 18 residues long. V trimming: 5 bases; J trimming: 1 base; junction bases outside the gene matches: 8. CDR1 and CDR2 (germline): SGHTA, FQGNSA. CDR3 in amino acids: CASSPVGTSGKSYNEQFF. CDR3 DNA sequence: TGTGCCAGCAGCCCTGTCGGGACTAGCGGGAAATCCTACAATGAGCAGTTCTTC.

The genes are TRBV6-5 and TRBJ1-5; D is possibly TRBD1 (5 bases). V was trimmed by 3 bases and J by 4 bases, leaving 7 bases between them. CDR1 is MNHEY, CDR2 SVGAGI, per germline. This CDR3 region has 13 residues. CDR3 nucleotides: TGTGCCAGCAGTTATGGGGCTAATCAGCCCCAGCATTTT. It encodes CASSYGANQPQHF.

This chain joins TRBV29-1 and TRBJ1-2; no clear D. In germline, CDR1 is SQVTM, CDR2 ANQGSEA. The CDR3 has 12 residues. Trimming pared 7 bases from V and 11 bases from J, leaving 20 bases between. The chain's CDR3 is CSAEGGSISYTF. CDR3 DNA: TGCAGCGCCGAGGGCGGATCTATTAGTTACACCTTC. Looking up the rest from reference TRBV29-1 and TRBJ1-2 gives the full variable domain: SAVISQKPSRDICQRGTSLTIQCQVDSQVTMMFWYRQQPGQSLTLIATANQGSEATYESGFVIDKFPISRPNLTFSTLTVSNMSPEDSSIYLCSAEGGSISYTFGSGTRLTVV.